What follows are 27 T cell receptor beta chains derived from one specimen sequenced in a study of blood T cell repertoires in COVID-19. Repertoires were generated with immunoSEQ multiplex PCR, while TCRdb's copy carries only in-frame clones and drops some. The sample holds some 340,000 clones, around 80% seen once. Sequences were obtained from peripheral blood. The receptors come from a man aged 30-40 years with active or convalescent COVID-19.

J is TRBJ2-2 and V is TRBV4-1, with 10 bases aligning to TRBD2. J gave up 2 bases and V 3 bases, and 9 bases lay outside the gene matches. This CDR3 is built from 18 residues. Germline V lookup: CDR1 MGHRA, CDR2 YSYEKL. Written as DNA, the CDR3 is TGCGCCAGCAGCCACCTCCCGGCTAGCGGGGGAAACACCGGGGAGCTGTTTTTT. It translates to CASSHLPASGGNTGELFF.

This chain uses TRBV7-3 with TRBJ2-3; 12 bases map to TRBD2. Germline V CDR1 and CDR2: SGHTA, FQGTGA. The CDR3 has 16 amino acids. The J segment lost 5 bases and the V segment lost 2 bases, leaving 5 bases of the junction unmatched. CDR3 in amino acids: CASSLLTSGGLDTQYF. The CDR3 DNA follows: TGTGCCAGCAGCTTACTAACTAGCGGGGGGTTAGATACGCAGTATTTT.

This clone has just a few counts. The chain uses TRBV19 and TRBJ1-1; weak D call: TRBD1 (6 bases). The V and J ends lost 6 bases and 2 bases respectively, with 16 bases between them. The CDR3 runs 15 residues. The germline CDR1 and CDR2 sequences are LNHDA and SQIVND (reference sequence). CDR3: CASSSRGAYNTEAFF. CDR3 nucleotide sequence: TGTGCCAGTAGCTCACGGGGGGCGTATAACACTGAAGCTTTCTTT. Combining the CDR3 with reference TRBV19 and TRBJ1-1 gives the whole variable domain DGGITQSPKYLFRKEGQNVTLSCEQNLNHDAMYWYRQDPGQGLRLIYYSQIVNDFQKGDIAEGYSVSREKKESFPLTVTSAQKNPTAFYLCASSSRGAYNTEAFFGQGTRLTVV.

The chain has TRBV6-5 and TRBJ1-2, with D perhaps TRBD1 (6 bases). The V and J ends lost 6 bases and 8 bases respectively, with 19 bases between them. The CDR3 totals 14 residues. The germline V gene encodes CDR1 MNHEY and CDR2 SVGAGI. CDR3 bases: TGTGCCAGCAGAGCCGGAGGCACAGGGCAGGGCTACACCTTC. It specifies CASRAGGTGQGYTF.

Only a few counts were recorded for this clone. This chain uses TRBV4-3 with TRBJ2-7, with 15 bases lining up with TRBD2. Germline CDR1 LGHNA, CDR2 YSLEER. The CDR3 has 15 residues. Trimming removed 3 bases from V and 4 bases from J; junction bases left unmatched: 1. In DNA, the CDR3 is TGCGCCAGCAGCCAGGGGACTAGCGGGAGGTACGAGCAGTACTTC. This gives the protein CASSQGTSGRYEQYF.

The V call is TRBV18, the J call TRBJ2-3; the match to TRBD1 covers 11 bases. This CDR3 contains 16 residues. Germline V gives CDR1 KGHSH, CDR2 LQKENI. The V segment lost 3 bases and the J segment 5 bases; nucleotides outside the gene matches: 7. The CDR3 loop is CASSPSGTGGRDTQYF. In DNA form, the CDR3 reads TGTGCCAGCTCACCGTCCGGGACAGGGGGGCGAGATACGCAGTATTTT.

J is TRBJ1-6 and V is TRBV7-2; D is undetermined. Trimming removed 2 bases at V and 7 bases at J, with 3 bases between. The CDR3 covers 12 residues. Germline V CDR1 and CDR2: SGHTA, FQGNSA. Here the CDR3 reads CASSLRNSPLHF. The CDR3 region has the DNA TGTGCCAGCAGCTTACGGAATTCACCCCTCCACTTT.

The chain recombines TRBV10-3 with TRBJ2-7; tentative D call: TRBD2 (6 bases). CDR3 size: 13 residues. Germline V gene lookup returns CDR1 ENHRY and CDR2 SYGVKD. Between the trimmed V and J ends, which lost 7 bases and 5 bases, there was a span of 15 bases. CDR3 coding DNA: TGTGCCATCAACGGGCGGGGCCCCGACGAGCAGTACTTC. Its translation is CAINGRGPDEQYF.

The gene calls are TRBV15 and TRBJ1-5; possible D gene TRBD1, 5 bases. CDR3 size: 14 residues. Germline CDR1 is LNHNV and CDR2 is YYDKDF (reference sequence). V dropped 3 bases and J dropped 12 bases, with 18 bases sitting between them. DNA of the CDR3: TGTGCCACCAGCAGTAGTGGACCAGGGATGATCCAGCATTTT. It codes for CATSSSGPGMIQHF.

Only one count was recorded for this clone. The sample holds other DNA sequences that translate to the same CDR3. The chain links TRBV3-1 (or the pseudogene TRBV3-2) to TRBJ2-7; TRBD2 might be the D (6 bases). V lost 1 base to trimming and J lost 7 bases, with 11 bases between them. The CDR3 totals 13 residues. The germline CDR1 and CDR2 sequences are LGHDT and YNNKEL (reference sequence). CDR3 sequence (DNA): TGTGCCAGCAGCCAAGGACCCCGGGGGGAGCAGTACTTC. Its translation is CASSQGPRGEQYF.

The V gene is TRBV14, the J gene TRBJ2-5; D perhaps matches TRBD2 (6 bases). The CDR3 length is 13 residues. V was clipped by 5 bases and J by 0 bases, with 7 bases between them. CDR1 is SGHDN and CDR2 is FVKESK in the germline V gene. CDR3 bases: TGTGCCAGCAGCTGGGACTACCAAGAGACCCAGTACTTC. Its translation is CASSWDYQETQYF. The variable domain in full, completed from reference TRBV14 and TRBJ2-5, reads EAGVTQFPSHSVIEKGQTVTLRCDPISGHDNLYWYRRVMGKEIKFLLHFVKESKQDESGMPNNRFLAERTGGTYSTLKVQPAELEDSGVYFCASSWDYQETQYFGPGTRLLVL.

The CDR3 loop reads CASSYSYTGEAFF. CDR3 nucleotide sequence: TGTGCCAGCTCCTATTCCTACACAGGGGAAGCTTTCTTT. The genes are TRBV18 and TRBJ1-1; tentative D call: TRBD1 (6 bases). This CDR3 has 13 amino acids. In germline, CDR1 is KGHSH, CDR2 LQKENI. The germline V and J ends were trimmed by 6 bases and 8 bases, with 16 bases remaining between them.

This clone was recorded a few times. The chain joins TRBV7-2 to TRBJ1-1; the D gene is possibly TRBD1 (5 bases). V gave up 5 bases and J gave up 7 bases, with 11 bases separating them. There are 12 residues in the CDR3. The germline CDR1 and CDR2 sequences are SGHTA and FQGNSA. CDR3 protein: CASSLSGVEAFF. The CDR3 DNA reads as TGTGCCAGCAGCCTTTCGGGGGTTGAAGCTTTCTTT.

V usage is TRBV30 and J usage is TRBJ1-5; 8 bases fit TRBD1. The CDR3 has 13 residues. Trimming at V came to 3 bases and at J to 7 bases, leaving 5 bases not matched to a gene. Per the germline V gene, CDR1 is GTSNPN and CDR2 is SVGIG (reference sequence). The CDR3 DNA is TGTGCCTGGAGCTACAGGGGGGGGCAGCCCCAGCATTTT. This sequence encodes CAWSYRGGQPQHF.

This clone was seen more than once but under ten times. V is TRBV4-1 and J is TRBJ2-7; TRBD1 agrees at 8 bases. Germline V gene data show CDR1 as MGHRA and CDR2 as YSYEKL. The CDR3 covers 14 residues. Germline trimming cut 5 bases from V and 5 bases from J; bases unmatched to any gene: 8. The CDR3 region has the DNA TGCGCCAGCAGCACCCGGACAGGGTTTGACGAGCAGTACTTC. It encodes CASSTRTGFDEQYF.

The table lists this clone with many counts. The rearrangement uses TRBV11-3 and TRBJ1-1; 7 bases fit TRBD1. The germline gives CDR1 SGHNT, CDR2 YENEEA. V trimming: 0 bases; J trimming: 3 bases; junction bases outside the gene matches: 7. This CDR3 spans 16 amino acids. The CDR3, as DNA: TGTGCCAGCAGCTTAGAAACTGGGGACAGATACACTGAAGCTTTCTTT. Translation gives CASSLETGDRYTEAFF.

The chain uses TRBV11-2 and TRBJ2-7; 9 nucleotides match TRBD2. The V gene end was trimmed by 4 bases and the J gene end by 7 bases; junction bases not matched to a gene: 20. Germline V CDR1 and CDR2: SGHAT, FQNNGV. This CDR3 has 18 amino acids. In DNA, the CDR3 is TGTGCCAGCAGCTATTGGGGGGTGGGGCGCGGGGGGGATAGGGAGCAGTACTTC. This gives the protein CASSYWGVGRGGDREQYF.

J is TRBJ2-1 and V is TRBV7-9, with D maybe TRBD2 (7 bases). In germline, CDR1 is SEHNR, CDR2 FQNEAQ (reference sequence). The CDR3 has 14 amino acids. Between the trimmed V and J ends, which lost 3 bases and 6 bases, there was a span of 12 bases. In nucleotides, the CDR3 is TGTGCCAGCAGCTTGGGGGGGGCCACCAATGAGCAGTTCTTC. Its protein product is CASSLGGATNEQFF.

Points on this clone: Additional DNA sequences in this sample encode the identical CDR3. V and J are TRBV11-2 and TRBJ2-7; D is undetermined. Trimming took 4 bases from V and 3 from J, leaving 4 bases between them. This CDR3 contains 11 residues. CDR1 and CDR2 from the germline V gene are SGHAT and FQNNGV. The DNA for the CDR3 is TGTGCCAGCAGCTCCAGCTACGAGCAGTACTTC. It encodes CASSSSYEQYF.

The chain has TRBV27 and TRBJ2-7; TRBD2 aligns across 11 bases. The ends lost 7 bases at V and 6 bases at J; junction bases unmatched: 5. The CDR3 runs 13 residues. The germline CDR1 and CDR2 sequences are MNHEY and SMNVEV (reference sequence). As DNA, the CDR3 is TGTGCCAGCAAACTAGCGGGAGTCGGCGAGCAGTACTTC. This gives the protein CASKLAGVGEQYF.

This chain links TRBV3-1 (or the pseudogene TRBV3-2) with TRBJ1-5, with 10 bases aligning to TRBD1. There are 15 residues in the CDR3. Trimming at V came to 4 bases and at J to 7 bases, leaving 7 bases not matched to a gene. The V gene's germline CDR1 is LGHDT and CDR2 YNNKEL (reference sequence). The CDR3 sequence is CASSLRQGARQPQHF. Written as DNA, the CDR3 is TGTGCCAGCAGCCTACGACAGGGGGCCAGGCAGCCCCAGCATTTT.

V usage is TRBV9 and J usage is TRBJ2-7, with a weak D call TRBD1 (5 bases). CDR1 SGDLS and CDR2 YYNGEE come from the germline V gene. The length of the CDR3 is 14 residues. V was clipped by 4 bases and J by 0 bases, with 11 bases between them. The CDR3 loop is CASSTRQISYEQYF. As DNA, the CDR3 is TGTGCCAGCAGCACCCGACAGATCTCCTACGAGCAGTACTTC.

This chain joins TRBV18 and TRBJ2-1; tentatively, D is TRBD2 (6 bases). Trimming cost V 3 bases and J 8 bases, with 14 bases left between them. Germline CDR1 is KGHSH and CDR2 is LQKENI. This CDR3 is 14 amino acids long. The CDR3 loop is CASSPGTFGDEQFF. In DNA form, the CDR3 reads TGTGCCAGCTCACCGGGGACTTTTGGGGATGAGCAGTTCTTC.

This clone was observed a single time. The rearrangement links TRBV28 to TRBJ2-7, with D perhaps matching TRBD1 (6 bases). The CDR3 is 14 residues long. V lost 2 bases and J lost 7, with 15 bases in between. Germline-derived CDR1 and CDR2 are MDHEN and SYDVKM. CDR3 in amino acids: CASSLGGPSTEQYF. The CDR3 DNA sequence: TGTGCCAGCAGTTTAGGGGGCCCCTCGACGGAGCAGTACTTC.

This CDR3 is CASSQGLAGGGTGELFF. CDR3 nucleotides: TGTGCCAGCAGCCAGGGACTAGCGGGAGGAGGCACCGGGGAGCTGTTTTTT. J is TRBJ2-2 and V is TRBV7-7; 15 bases agree with TRBD2. Germline loops: CDR1 SSHAT, CDR2 FNYEAQ (reference sequence). V lost 5 bases, J lost 4 bases, and 5 bases stayed unmatched. CDR3 length: 17 residues.

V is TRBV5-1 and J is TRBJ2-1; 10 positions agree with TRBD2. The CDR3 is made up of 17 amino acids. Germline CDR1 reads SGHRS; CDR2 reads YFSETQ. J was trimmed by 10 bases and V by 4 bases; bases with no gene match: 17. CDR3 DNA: TGCGCCAGCAGCAAAGCCGTGACTAGCGGGTACTCGGGGGAGCAGTTCTTC. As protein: CASSKAVTSGYSGEQFF.

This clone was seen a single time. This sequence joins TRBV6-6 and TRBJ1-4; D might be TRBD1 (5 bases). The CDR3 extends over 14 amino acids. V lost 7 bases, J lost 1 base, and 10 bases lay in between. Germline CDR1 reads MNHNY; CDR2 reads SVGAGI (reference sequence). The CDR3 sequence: CASIMTETNEKLFF. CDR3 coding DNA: TGTGCCAGCATCATGACAGAAACTAATGAAAAACTGTTTTTT.